The rows below give T cell receptor beta chains drawn from one sample of a study of PD-L1 blockade in urothelial cancer. Produced via immunoSEQ multiplex PCR; TCRdb's table is partial and in-frame only. The repertoire holds around 100,000 clones, nearly 90% seen once, with 1.6% in the top ten. The sample in question was PBMCs, obtained around atezolizumab (anti-PD-L1) treatment. The source is a man aged 55 to 70 with urothelial cancer. Each CDR3 is given with its conserved first and last residue. D genes are given only for firm matches. A clone size is listed for some rows: how often the clone was seen (once, few, many), or a class if it is expanded.

J gene,V gene,clone size,D gene,CDR3 DNA,CDR3 protein
TRBJ2-7,TRBV5-1,.,TRBD2,TGCGCCAGCAGCAGCGGGACTAGCGGCTTTCTCTACGAGCAGTACTTC,CASSSGTSGFLYEQYF
TRBJ1-4,TRBV7-2,.,.,TGTGCCAGCAGCTTAGTGGACAGAGAACTAGAAAAACTGTTTTTT,CASSLVDRELEKLFF
TRBJ2-5,TRBV4-3,.,TRBD2,TGCGCCAGCAGCCCACGGACTAGCGTGAGCTACCAAGAGACCCAGTACTTC,CASSPRTSVSYQETQYF
TRBJ1-1,TRBV5-5,once,TRBD1,TGTGCCAGCAGCTTGCAGGGGGCGACAGGTGAAGCTTTCTTT,CASSLQGATGEAFF
TRBJ2-7,TRBV7-2,.,.,TGTGCCAGCAGCTTAACCTCGCGGTACTATACCTACGAGCAGTACTTC,CASSLTSRYYTYEQYF
TRBJ1-4,TRBV28,.,.,TGTGCCAGCAGTTCCTCCTCATCGGAGAGAAGGGGAAAACTGTTTTTT,CASSSSSSERRGKLFF
TRBJ1-4,TRBV7-6,.,.,TGTGCCAGCAGCCGCCTGTCCGGGTCTAATGAAAAACTGTTTTTT,CASSRLSGSNEKLFF
TRBJ2-2,TRBV11-2,.,.,TGTGCCAGCATAGCGAACCCCGTTGAGTGGTCCGCGAACACCGGGGAGCTGTTTTTT,CASIANPVEWSANTGELFF
TRBJ2-1,TRBV2,.,.,TGTGCCAGCAGACTAGCCGAACCCTGGCAGTTCTTC,CASRLAEPWQFF
TRBJ1-2,TRBV4-1,.,.,TGCGCCAGCAGCCAAGGTACACAGGGTGGCTATGGCTACACCTTC,CASSQGTQGGYGYTF
TRBJ2-3,TRBV10-2,.,TRBD2,TGCGCCAGCAGTGCGACTAGCGGGGACCCAGAAGATACGCAGTATTTT,CASSATSGDPEDTQYF
TRBJ1-4,TRBV19,.,.,TGTGCCAGTAGTAACCTCAAGGGAGACGAAAAACTGTTTTTT,CASSNLKGDEKLFF
TRBJ2-7,TRBV28,.,TRBD2,TGTGCCAGCAGTCCCTCTAGCGGCACCTACGAGCAGTACTTC,CASSPSSGTYEQYF
TRBJ2-1,TRBV2,.,TRBD2,TGTGCCACACTACCGGGAGGCTACAATGAGCAGTTCTTC,CATLPGGYNEQFF
TRBJ2-3,TRBV30,.,.,TGTGCCTGGAGTCAGTGGGGCAGGACTATCACAGATACGCAGTATTTT,CAWSQWGRTITDTQYF
TRBJ2-1,TRBV30,.,TRBD2,TGTGCCTGGAGTAGCGGGACTACCTACAATGAGCAGTTCTTC,CAWSSGTTYNEQFF
TRBJ2-7,TRBV28,.,.,TGTGCCAGCAGTTTAGGAGGGCCCTACGAGCAGTACTTC,CASSLGGPYEQYF
TRBJ1-1,TRBV5-1,.,TRBD1,TGCGCCAGCAGCTTGGCGGCAGGGGGCACTGAAGCTTTCTTT,CASSLAAGGTEAFF
TRBJ2-1,TRBV12-2,.,.,TGTGCAAGTCGCTCGGGGACTTTACTGAGCTCCTACAATGAGCAGTTCTTC,CASRSGTLLSSYNEQFF